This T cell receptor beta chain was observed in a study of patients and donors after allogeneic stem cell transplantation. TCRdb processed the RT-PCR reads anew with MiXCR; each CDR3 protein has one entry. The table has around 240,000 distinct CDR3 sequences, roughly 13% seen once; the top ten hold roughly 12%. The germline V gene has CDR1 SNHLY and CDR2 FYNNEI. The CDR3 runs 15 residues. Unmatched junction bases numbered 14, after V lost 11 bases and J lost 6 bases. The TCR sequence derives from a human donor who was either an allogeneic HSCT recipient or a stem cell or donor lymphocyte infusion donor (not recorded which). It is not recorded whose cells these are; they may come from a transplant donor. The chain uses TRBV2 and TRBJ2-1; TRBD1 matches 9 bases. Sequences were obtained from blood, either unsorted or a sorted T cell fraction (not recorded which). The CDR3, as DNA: TGTGCCTTCAACGTCCGGGACAGGGCCTTCAATGAGCAGTTCTTC. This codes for CAFNVRDRAFNEQFF.